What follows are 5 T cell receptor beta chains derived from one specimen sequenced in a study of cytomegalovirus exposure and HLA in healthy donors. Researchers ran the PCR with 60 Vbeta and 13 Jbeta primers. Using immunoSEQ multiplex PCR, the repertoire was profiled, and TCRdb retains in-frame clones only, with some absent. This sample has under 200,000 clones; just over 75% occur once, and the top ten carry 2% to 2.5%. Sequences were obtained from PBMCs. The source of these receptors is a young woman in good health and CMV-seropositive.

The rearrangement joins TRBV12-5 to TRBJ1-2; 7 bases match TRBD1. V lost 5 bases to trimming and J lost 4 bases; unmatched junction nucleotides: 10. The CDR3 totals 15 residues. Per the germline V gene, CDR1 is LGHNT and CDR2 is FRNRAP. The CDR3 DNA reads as TGTGCTAGTGGTGCACAGGGGCCTCCCGCCTATGGCTACACCTTC. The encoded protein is CASGAQGPPAYGYTF.

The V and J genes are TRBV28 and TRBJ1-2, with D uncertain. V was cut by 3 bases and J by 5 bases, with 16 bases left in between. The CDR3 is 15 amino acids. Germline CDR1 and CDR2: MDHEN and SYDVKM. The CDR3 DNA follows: TGTGCCAGCAGTTTTAGTGGGAGGGTAGGGTATGGCTACACCTTC. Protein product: CASSFSGRVGYGYTF.

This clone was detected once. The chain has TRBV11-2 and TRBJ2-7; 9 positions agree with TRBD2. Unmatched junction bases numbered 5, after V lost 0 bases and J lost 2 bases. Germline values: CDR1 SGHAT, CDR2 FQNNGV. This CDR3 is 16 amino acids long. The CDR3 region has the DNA TGTGCCAGCAGCTTAGATCTCTCTAGCGGGGCCTACGAGCAGTACTTC. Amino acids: CASSLDLSSGAYEQYF.

The CDR3 is CASSRLEGRNQPQHF. CDR3 in DNA: TGTGCCAGCTCACGTTTAGAGGGCCGCAATCAGCCCCAGCATTTT. J is TRBJ1-5 and V is TRBV18; D call uncertain. The CDR3 runs to 15 residues. Germline CDR1 is KGHSH and CDR2 is LQKENI. The V end was cut by 4 bases, the J end by 2 bases, with 12 bases between. Using reference TRBV18 and TRBJ1-5 for the parts outside the CDR3, the full variable domain is NAGVMQNPRHLVRRRGQEARLRCSPMKGHSHVYWYRQLPEEGLKFMVYLQKENIIDESGMPKERFSAEFPKEGPSILRIQQVVRGDSAAYFCASSRLEGRNQPQHFGDGTRLSIL.

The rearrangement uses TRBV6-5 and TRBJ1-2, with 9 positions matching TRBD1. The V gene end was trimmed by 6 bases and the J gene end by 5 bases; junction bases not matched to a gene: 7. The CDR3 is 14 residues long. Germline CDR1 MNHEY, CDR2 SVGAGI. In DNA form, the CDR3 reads TGTGCCAGCAGGGAAGCCGGGACAGGGTATGGCTACACCTTC. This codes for CASREAGTGYGYTF.